A selection of T cell receptor beta chains follows, all from one sample in a study of response to subunit inactivated influenza vaccine. TCRdb re-analysed the RT-PCR reads in MiXCR, keeping a single row per CDR3 protein. The data contain hundreds of thousands of distinct CDR3 sequences, roughly 13% of them singletons. The source material was PBMCs from blood, sampled 45 days after vaccination. These receptors all come from a man aged 50 or older who received an inactivated influenza vaccine. Both conserved end residues are part of each CDR3. The D gene is left open where the match is weak. Not all rows give a size; the values are once, few, many and, for expanded clones, a class.

>few|TRBJ2-7|TRBV12-3/TRBV12-4|NA
TGTGCCAGCAGCTCCCGGGACGGTTCCTACGAGCAGTACTTC
CASSSRDGSYEQYF
>NA|TRBJ1-2|TRBV18|NA
TGTGCCAGCTCACTTACCTGGATGGTTACAGACGGCTACACCTTC
CASSLTWMVTDGYTF
>few|TRBJ2-7|TRBV5-1|TRBD1
TGCGCCAGCAGGGCGGGGACAGGCATCTACGAGCAGTACTTC
CASRAGTGIYEQYF
>few|TRBJ2-2|TRBV24-1|TRBD1
TGTGCCACCAGTGATTCACAGGGGAAAGTCATAAGCGGGGAGCTGTTTTTT
CATSDSQGKVISGELFF
>NA|TRBJ2-1|TRBV27|TRBD2
TGTGCCAGCAGTAAAGCGGGAGCTTTGAATGAGCAGTTCTTC
CASSKAGALNEQFF
>many|TRBJ1-1|TRBV12-3/TRBV12-4|TRBD1
TGTGCCAGCAGTGTCGGACAGGCGAACACTGAAGCTTTCTTT
CASSVGQANTEAFF
>NA|TRBJ2-7|TRBV19|TRBD1
TGTGCCAGTAGCAGCGGGACAGGGGCCAAGTCCTACGAGCAGTACTTC
CASSSGTGAKSYEQYF
>few|TRBJ2-2|TRBV20-1|NA
TGCAGTGGAGGGGTTGGCGGGGAGCTGTTTTTT
CSGGVGGELFF
>few|TRBJ2-3|TRBV20-1|TRBD2
TGCAGTGCTAGAGTCGGGAGGGCCTTGGGTGGCACAGATACGCAGTATTTT
CSARVGRALGGTDTQYF
>NA|TRBJ1-1|TRBV4-3|NA
TGCGCCAGCAGCCAAGGCTTGGAAAGTTACACTGAAGCTTTCTTT
CASSQGLESYTEAFF
>NA|TRBJ2-7|TRBV28|TRBD1
TGTGCCAGCAGTTTCTCATACGGGACAGACTACGAGCAGTACTTC
CASSFSYGTDYEQYF
>few|TRBJ2-5|TRBV4-3|TRBD2
TGCGCCAGCAGGAGAGCGGGGGGAGAGACCCAGTACTTC
CASRRAGGETQYF
>NA|TRBJ2-7|TRBV7-9|NA
TGTGCCAGCAGTTCCGGGACACCCTTCATTTCCTACGAGCAGTACTTC
CASSSGTPFISYEQYF
>NA|TRBJ1-4|TRBV27|TRBD1
TGTGCCAGCACGTACAGGGGAGGGGATGAAAAACTGTTTTTT
CASTYRGGDEKLFF
>NA|TRBJ2-1|TRBV29-1|NA
TGCAGCATTCGTCAACCGGGGAACAATGAGCAGTTCTTC
CSIRQPGNNEQFF
>NA|TRBJ2-2|TRBV7-2|TRBD2
TGTGCCAGCAGCTTAGCCACTAGCGGGAGAGAGCTGTTTTTT
CASSLATSGRELFF
>NA|TRBJ2-2|TRBV6-5|TRBD2
TGTGCCAGCAGTTATTTCGGGAGGGAAACCGGGGAGCTGTTTTTT
CASSYFGRETGELFF
>NA|TRBJ1-4|TRBV20-1|NA
TGCAGTGCTAGGTACCTCCGGAGAGAAAAACTGTTTTTT
CSARYLRREKLFF
>once|TRBJ1-5|TRBV3-1|NA
TGTGCCAGCAGCCGGACCACAGGGCCCCAGCATTTT
CASSRTTGPQHF
>many|TRBJ2-1|TRBV20-1|NA
TGCAGTGCTAGGGTCCCCGCCGGCAACAATGAGCAGTTCTTC
CSARVPAGNNEQFF
>NA|TRBJ1-6|TRBV4-2|TRBD1
TGTGCCAGCAGCCAAGGGACAGGAAAGAATTCACCCCTCCACTTT
CASSQGTGKNSPLHF
>few|TRBJ2-1|TRBV6-1|NA
TGTGCCAGCAGCAAAAACCCCCGCTTGAGCTCCTACAATGAGCAGTTCTTC
CASSKNPRLSSYNEQFF
>NA|TRBJ1-4|TRBV4-3|NA
TGCGCCAGCAGCCAAGACTGGAGCGCAACTAATGAAAAACTGTTTTTT
CASSQDWSATNEKLFF
>few|TRBJ1-5|TRBV6-1|NA
TGTGCCAGCAGTCGGGACCCGTGGGGCAATCAGCCCCAGCATTTT
CASSRDPWGNQPQHF
>NA|TRBJ1-1|TRBV9|NA
TGTGCCAGCAGCGTAGGAGCTTACACTGAAGCTTTCTTT
CASSVGAYTEAFF
>few|TRBJ2-7|TRBV6-1|TRBD2
TGTGCCAGCAGCACCCTAGCGGGGGCCAACGAGCAGTACTTC
CASSTLAGANEQYF
>few|TRBJ2-7|TRBV20-1|NA
TGCAGTGCCGCGGAGGCCTACGAGCAGTACTTC
CSAAEAYEQYF
>NA|TRBJ2-5|TRBV7-9|TRBD2
TGTGCCAGCAGCTTATCCCCTAGCGGGCCCAAAGAGACCCAGTACTTC
CASSLSPSGPKETQYF
>once|TRBJ2-3|TRBV5-1|TRBD2
TGCGCCAGCAGCGGTAGCGGGGGGGCCGCAGATACGCAGTATTTT
CASSGSGGAADTQYF
>NA|TRBJ1-5|TRBV10-3|NA
TGTGCCATCAGTGAGTCGGACAGTGGCAATCAGCCCCAGCATTTT
CAISESDSGNQPQHF
>NA|TRBJ2-7|TRBV9|NA
TGTGCCAGCAGCGGCGGCAGAGTAGGCTACGAGCAGTACTTC
CASSGGRVGYEQYF
>NA|TRBJ2-3|TRBV6-5|TRBD1
TGTGCCAGCAGTTTGGACAGGAAAACAGATACGCAGTATTTT
CASSLDRKTDTQYF
>NA|TRBJ2-5|TRBV6-6|TRBD2
TGTGCCAGCACCCACGGGGGGACTGAGACCCAGTACTTC
CASTHGGTETQYF
>NA|TRBJ2-7|TRBV5-1|TRBD2
TGCGCCAGCAGCCTAGCGGGGGTGAGCTCCTACGAGCAGTACTTC
CASSLAGVSSYEQYF
>many|TRBJ1-1|TRBV5-1|TRBD1
TGCGCCAGCAGCATCGGGACAGGGCGGTTTACTGAAGCTTTCTTT
CASSIGTGRFTEAFF
>few|TRBJ1-5|TRBV7-2|TRBD1
TGTGCCAGCAGTCTAGGGGGACAGAGCAATCAGCCCCAGCATTTT
CASSLGGQSNQPQHF
>NA|TRBJ2-7|TRBV20-1|NA
TGCAGTGCTAGGGGGGTCGAAAGGAGGGGTACGGGCGAGCAGTACTTC
CSARGVERRGTGEQYF
>few|TRBJ2-5|TRBV6-2/TRBV6-3|TRBD2
TGTGCCAGCAGTTACTCGAAGCGGGGGGCAGAGACCCAGTACTTC
CASSYSKRGAETQYF
>few|TRBJ2-7|TRBV4-2|NA
TGTGCCAGCAGCCAAGATCTGCGGGACGGCTACGAGCAGTACTTC
CASSQDLRDGYEQYF
>NA|TRBJ2-7|TRBV7-9|NA
TGTGCCAGCAGCTTAGGTCAGCAAGGCATTGAGGAGCAGTACTTC
CASSLGQQGIEEQYF
>many|TRBJ2-3|TRBV12-3/TRBV12-4|NA
TGTGCCAGCACCGTGAGGGTTCAAGACGGTACGCAGTATTTT
CASTVRVQDGTQYF
>NA|TRBJ2-3|TRBV3-1|TRBD2
TGTGCCAGCAGCGACCTGACTAGCGGGGCGGGAGCGCAGTATTTT
CASSDLTSGAGAQYF
>many|TRBJ1-5|TRBV28|NA
TGTGCCAGCCGTCAGGGTTTCGGCAATCAGCCCCAGCATTTT
CASRQGFGNQPQHF
>NA|TRBJ1-1|TRBV2|NA
TGTGCCAGCAGTGATCTATCGTATTCAGGATTGAACACTGAAGCTTTCTTT
CASSDLSYSGLNTEAFF
>NA|TRBJ2-5|TRBV7-8|NA
TGTGCCAGCAGCTTATATCTCGACGAGACCCAGTACTTC
CASSLYLDETQYF